These 32 T cell receptor beta chains were all obtained from the same sample, sequenced in a study of beta chain features in type 1 diabetes. Notes on the study in general: Among all four CD4+ subsets, Type 1 diabetes patients had TCRB CDR3s that were moderately but significantly shorter.

No antigen has been assigned to these receptors. Expressed TCRB transcripts were sequenced, since all the RNA that had been isolated was reverse transcribed. Sequenced by immunoSEQ multiplex PCR; TCRdb stores in-frame clones only, minus some. The top ten hold under 0.6% of the sample, which has about 190,000 clones, roughly 8% seen once. Sequenced material: central memory CD4+ T cells from blood. These receptors were obtained from a man aged 18 to 29 with type 1 diabetes.

The sample holds a few counts of this clone. One junction end does not reproduce the germline sequence, and a read error may be involved. The rearrangement joins TRBV10-3 to TRBJ1-3; 10 positions match TRBD1. Looked up from germline, CDR1 is ENHRY and CDR2 is SYGVKD. The CDR3 has 18 amino acids. Here the CDR3 reads CAVRSGTGEYISGNTIYF. The DNA of the CDR3 is TGTGCCGTCAGATCCGGGACAGGGGAATATATCTCTGGAAACACCATATATTTT.

The rearrangement links TRBV19 to TRBJ1-2; possibly TRBD1 for D (6 bases). Germline CDR1 LNHDA, CDR2 SQIVND (reference sequence). The CDR3 consists of 13 residues. V was trimmed by 7 bases and J by 8 bases, leaving 17 bases between them. This CDR3 reads CASTVTGNYGYTF. CDR3 nucleotide sequence: TGTGCCAGTACCGTGACAGGCAATTACGGCTACACCTTC. The full variable domain, with the rest looked up from reference TRBV19 and TRBJ1-2, is DGGITQSPKYLFRKEGQNVTLSCEQNLNHDAMYWYRQDPGQGLRLIYYSQIVNDFQKGDIAEGYSVSREKKESFPLTVTSAQKNPTAFYLCASTVTGNYGYTFGSGTRLTVV.

This clone was seen only a few times. CDR3 in DNA: TGTGCCAGCAGTTACTCGAGTGGCAGGCAAGAAGCTTTCTTT. Its protein product is CASSYSSGRQEAFF. The V gene is TRBV6-6, the J gene TRBJ1-1; no definite D call. The V gene lost 0 bases and the J gene lost 8 bases, with 13 bases spanning the gap. The length of the CDR3 is 14 residues. The germline gives CDR1 MNHNY, CDR2 SVGAGI (reference sequence).

This chain links TRBV19 with TRBJ1-2; 9 bases agree with TRBD1. Germline V gene sequence: CDR1 LNHDA, CDR2 SQIVND (reference sequence). V gave up 5 bases and J gave up 5 bases; unmatched junction bases: 9. This CDR3 comprises 15 residues. The CDR3 DNA reads as TGTGCCAGTAGTCCCCGGACAGGGGAGGAGTATGGCTACACCTTC. It translates to CASSPRTGEEYGYTF.

The chain has TRBV7-2 and TRBJ2-7; TRBD2 aligns across 15 bases. The CDR3 runs 17 residues. Germline V CDR1 and CDR2: SGHTA, FQGNSA. Trimming removed 3 bases from V and 7 bases from J; junction bases left unmatched: 10. The CDR3 DNA sequence: TGTGCCAGCAGCTTTACGGGACTAGCGGGAGGTATAGGGGAGCAGTACTTC. Protein: CASSFTGLAGGIGEQYF.

This sequence joins TRBV6-6 and TRBJ1-3, with D possibly being TRBD1 (6 bases). There are 13 residues in the CDR3. From germline, CDR1 is MNHNY and CDR2 SVGAGI (reference sequence). Trimming took 3 bases from V and 4 from J, leaving 7 bases between them. In nucleotides, the CDR3 is TGTGCCAGCAGTTATGGGACAGGAAACACCATATATTTT. Translated: CASSYGTGNTIYF.

This clone was observed at least ten times. V and J are TRBV28 and TRBJ1-2; TRBD1 might be the D (5 bases). The V end lost 6 bases, the J end lost 8 bases, and 25 bases lay between the germline ends. The CDR3 contains 16 residues. CDR1 MDHEN and CDR2 SYDVKM come from the germline V gene. The DNA for the CDR3 is TGTGCCAGCAGCACAAGCAGCCGGGGGGGTATGAGGGGCTACACCTTC. It translates to CASSTSSRGGMRGYTF.

This clone was seen a handful of times. The V gene is TRBV7-2, the J gene TRBJ2-7; a weak D match, TRBD1 (6 bases). The CDR3 runs 13 residues. V gave up 4 bases and J gave up 7 bases, with 14 bases separating them. Germline-derived CDR1 and CDR2 are SGHTA and FQGNSA. CDR3 in amino acids: CASSSSTGFEQYF. CDR3 coding DNA: TGTGCCAGCAGCTCCTCGACAGGTTTTGAGCAGTACTTC.

V gene TRBV29-1 combines with J gene TRBJ1-1; D unresolved. Trimming removed 7 bases at V and 3 bases at J, with 9 bases between. The V gene's germline CDR1 is SQVTM and CDR2 ANQGSEA. The CDR3 runs to 11 residues. CDR3 bases: TGCAGCGGGCAGGTAGACACTGAAGCTTTCTTT. Amino acid sequence: CSGQVDTEAFF.

The rearrangement uses TRBV4-3 and TRBJ1-5, with a tentative D call TRBD1 (5 bases). The V and J ends lost 0 bases and 5 bases respectively, with 8 bases between them. CDR3 length equals 14 residues. Germline values: CDR1 LGHNA, CDR2 YSLEER. CDR3 coding DNA: TGCGCCAGCAGCCAAGATTGGGGGGATCAGCCCCAGCATTTT. This translates into CASSQDWGDQPQHF.

V and J are TRBV19 and TRBJ2-5; D call uncertain. Germline V gene data show CDR1 as LNHDA and CDR2 as SQIVND (reference sequence). V shed 5 bases and J shed 7 bases, with 14 bases lying between them. This CDR3 is built from 13 residues. Written as DNA, the CDR3 is TGTGCCAGTAGTGTAGCAGTCCCAGGGACCCAGTACTTC. It encodes CASSVAVPGTQYF.

The V and J genes are TRBV7-9 and TRBJ2-3; no firm D call. Trimming removed 3 bases at V and 4 bases at J, with 5 bases between. The CDR3 has 12 amino acids. Per the germline V gene, CDR1 is SEHNR and CDR2 is FQNEAQ (reference sequence). The CDR3 sequence is CASSLRADTQYF. In DNA form, the CDR3 reads TGTGCCAGCAGCTTGCGAGCAGATACGCAGTATTTT. Variable domain in full (rest from reference TRBV7-9 and TRBJ2-3): DTGVSQNPRHKITKRGQNVTFRCDPISEHNRLYWYRQTLGQGPEFLTYFQNEAQLEKSRLLSDRFSAERPKGSFSTLEIQRTEQGDSAMYLCASSLRADTQYFGPGTRLTVL.

The CDR3 sequence: CASSRLLSGGMYEQYF. The CDR3 DNA follows: TGTGCCAGCAGCCGATTATTATCGGGAGGGATGTACGAGCAGTACTTC. The chain recombines TRBV5-4 with TRBJ2-7; 8 bases line up with TRBD2. Germline V CDR1 and CDR2: SGHNT, YYREEE (reference sequence). The CDR3 covers 16 residues. The V segment lost 4 bases and the J segment 4 bases; nucleotides outside the gene matches: 13.

The V and J genes are TRBV5-1 and TRBJ1-1; TRBD1 matches at 7 bases. CDR1 SGHRS and CDR2 YFSETQ come from the germline V gene. This CDR3 comprises 13 residues. V dropped 4 bases and J dropped 7; count of bases not matched to a gene: 7. For the CDR3, the DNA is TGCGCCAGCAGCGCGGGACAGCGGAATGAAGCTTTCTTT. This encodes CASSAGQRNEAFF.

This clone was seen a few times. The chain recombines TRBV5-1 with TRBJ2-2; 8 bases map to TRBD2. V trimming: 6 bases; J trimming: 2 bases; junction bases outside the gene matches: 6. Per germline, CDR1 SGHRS and CDR2 YFSETQ. This CDR3 comprises 15 residues. Here the CDR3 DNA reads TGCGCCAGCACCCGAGCGGGAGCCAACACCGGGGAGCTGTTTTTT. Translated: CASTRAGANTGELFF.

This clone was seen more than once but under ten times. V and J are TRBV5-1 and TRBJ2-3, with D tentatively TRBD1 (6 bases). CDR1 is SGHRS, CDR2 YFSETQ, per germline. Trimming left V 1 base short and J 6 bases short, with 12 bases between. The CDR3 is 14 residues long. CDR3 coding DNA: TGCGCCAGCAGCTTGACGACAGGAGTTGATACGCAGTATTTT. Translated, it gives CASSLTTGVDTQYF.

This clone appeared a few times. The chain has TRBV18 and TRBJ2-3; 7 bases fit TRBD1. The CDR3 spans 14 residues. The V segment lost 3 bases and the J segment 6 bases; nucleotides outside the gene matches: 6. From germline, CDR1 is KGHSH and CDR2 LQKENI. This CDR3 is CASSPDVTGDTQYF. The CDR3 bases are TGTGCCAGCTCACCCGACGTGACAGGGGATACGCAGTATTTT.

The chain couples TRBV7-2 to TRBJ2-7; 11 bases are shared with TRBD2. Germline V gives CDR1 SGHTA, CDR2 FQGNSA. J gave up 4 bases and V 1 base, and 9 bases lay outside the gene matches. This CDR3 spans 17 amino acids. CDR3 in amino acids: CASSLGLSGLAAYEQYF. CDR3 in DNA: TGTGCCAGCAGCTTAGGTCTTTCGGGACTAGCGGCTTACGAGCAGTACTTC. Supplemented by reference TRBV7-2 and TRBJ2-7, the full variable domain reads GAGVSQSPSNKVTEKGKDVELRCDPISGHTALYWYRQSLGQGLEFLIYFQGNSAPDKSGLPSDRFSAERTGGSVSTLTIQRTQQEDSAVYLCASSLGLSGLAAYEQYFGPGTRLTVT.

The chain recombines TRBV27 with TRBJ2-7, with a weak D call TRBD2 (6 bases). Trimming took 0 bases from V and 7 from J, leaving 13 bases between them. CDR3 length equals 14 residues. In germline, CDR1 is MNHEY, CDR2 SMNVEV (reference sequence). CDR3 sequence (DNA): TGTGCCAGCAGTTTATCGCGCGGGATTGGAGAGCAGTACTTC. Its translation: CASSLSRGIGEQYF.

This clone was seen repeatedly, ten times or more. The genes are TRBV29-1 and TRBJ2-5; weak D call: TRBD2 (5 bases). The CDR3 runs to 10 residues. V gave up 4 bases and J gave up 9 bases, with 9 bases separating them. Looked up from germline, CDR1 is SQVTM and CDR2 is ANQGSEA. CDR3 amino acids: CSVVPSSQYF. The CDR3 DNA reads TGCAGCGTTGTTCCTAGCTCCCAGTACTTC.

This clone was detected many times. This sample also contains other DNA sequences that code for the same CDR3. The V and J genes are TRBV7-2 and TRBJ2-7; 9 nucleotides line up with TRBD1. CDR1 is SGHTA, CDR2 FQGNSA, per germline. With 5 bases clipped from V and 5 bases from J, the junction kept 7 bases outside the gene matches. CDR3 length: 14 residues. Written as DNA, the CDR3 is TGTGCCAGCAGCGCTGGGACAGGGATAAACGAGCAGTACTTC. Its translation: CASSAGTGINEQYF.

This clone was counted a few times. V usage is TRBV5-6 and J usage is TRBJ1-4; D might be TRBD1 (6 bases). CDR3 length: 14 amino acids. V was clipped by 4 bases and J by 6 bases, with 13 bases between them. CDR1 and CDR2 (germline): SGHDT, YYEEEE. The CDR3 reads CASSRDRQDEKLFF. The CDR3 region has the DNA TGTGCCAGCAGCCGCGACAGGCAGGATGAAAAACTGTTTTTT.

This clone was seen only a few times. The chain couples TRBV6-6 to TRBJ1-1, with no clear D. CDR1 and CDR2 from the germline V gene are MNHNY and SVGAGI (reference sequence). The CDR3 length is 14 residues. Trimming left V 6 bases short and J 4 bases short, with 15 bases between. The CDR3 DNA follows: TGTGCCAGCAGGTCCGCGCAAACCTTCACTGAAGCTTTCTTT. It codes for CASRSAQTFTEAFF.

The chain joins TRBV25-1 to TRBJ1-2, with D uncertain. The CDR3 length is 13 residues. Trimming removed 6 bases at V and 3 bases at J, with 11 bases between. From germline, CDR1 is MGHDK and CDR2 SYGVNS. CDR3 DNA: TGTGCCAGCAGCGCCAACATCTACTATGGCTACACCTTC. Protein product: CASSANIYYGYTF.

The CDR3: CASNTGGHEQFF. CDR3 DNA sequence: TGTGCCAGCAATACAGGGGGCCATGAGCAGTTCTTC. The genes are TRBV2 and TRBJ2-1; 9 bases are shared with TRBD1. The germline V gene encodes CDR1 SNHLY and CDR2 FYNNEI. This CDR3 spans 12 amino acids. Losses at the gene ends were 7 bases for V and 8 bases for J; bases not matched to a gene: 3.

This clone has more than one count but fewer than ten. The V and J genes are TRBV10-3 and TRBJ2-5; TRBD1 agrees at 7 bases. The CDR3 extends over 14 amino acids. Per germline, CDR1 ENHRY and CDR2 SYGVKD. The V gene end was trimmed by 5 bases and the J gene end by 1 base; junction bases not matched to a gene: 4. The DNA for the CDR3 is TGTGCCATCAGTCTCAGGGGGACCCAAGAGACCCAGTACTTC. Translation gives CAISLRGTQETQYF.

The chain couples TRBV11-2 to TRBJ2-5; D possibly corresponds to TRBD2 (5 bases). Germline CDR1 is SGHAT and CDR2 is FQNNGV. The V end lost 1 base, the J end lost 1 base, and 7 bases lay between the germline ends. CDR3 length: 14 residues. The CDR3 is CASSLGRAQETQYF. The CDR3, as DNA: TGTGCCAGCAGCTTAGGGCGGGCCCAAGAGACCCAGTACTTC.

The V gene is TRBV7-9, the J gene TRBJ1-2; TRBD1 aligns across 8 bases. This CDR3 spans 13 amino acids. Looked up from germline, CDR1 is SEHNR and CDR2 is FQNEAQ (reference sequence). V was clipped by 8 bases and J by 7 bases; unmatched bases: 9. The chain's CDR3 is CASSTGGITGYTF. CDR3 coding DNA: TGTGCCAGCTCTACAGGGGGGATCACTGGCTACACCTTC.

The V gene is TRBV29-1, the J gene TRBJ2-7; D is possibly TRBD1 (5 bases). The germline gives CDR1 SQVTM, CDR2 ANQGSEA. Deletions cut 7 bases from V and 3 bases from J, with 13 bases between. The CDR3 is 12 amino acids. CDR3 amino acids: CSAQDTIYEQYF. The DNA of the CDR3 is TGCAGCGCCCAGGACACTATCTACGAGCAGTACTTC.

This chain connects TRBV5-8 to TRBJ2-3, with D maybe TRBD2 (5 bases). The germline CDR1 and CDR2 sequences are SGHTS and YDEGEE. Trimming pared 4 bases from V and 1 base from J, leaving 16 bases between. The CDR3 loop spans 16 amino acids. The CDR3: CASSADSSQGTDTQYF. The CDR3 region has the DNA TGTGCCAGCAGCGCGGACTCCTCCCAAGGCACAGATACGCAGTATTTT.

This clone has a count of ten or more. The chain combines TRBV13 with TRBJ1-2; D uncertain. Germline V CDR1 and CDR2: PRHDT, FYEKMQ (reference sequence). V dropped 1 base and J dropped 4 bases, with 7 bases sitting between them. This CDR3 is built from 13 residues. The CDR3 loop reads CASSLDSFYGYTF. The CDR3 DNA reads as TGTGCCAGCAGCTTAGACAGTTTCTATGGCTACACCTTC.

The chain has TRBV28 and TRBJ2-7; 7 positions agree with TRBD1. The CDR3 length is 13 residues. In germline, CDR1 is MDHEN, CDR2 SYDVKM. The junction had 4 bases not matched to a gene; V was cut back by 8 bases and J by 0 bases. DNA of the CDR3: TGTGCCAGCGACAGGGCAAGCTCCTACGAGCAGTACTTC. The encoded protein is CASDRASSYEQYF.